The source of this TCR beta chain is a study of CD8+ T cells in alopecia areata. It was cDNA, reverse transcribed from extracted RNA, that served as the sequencing template. The data were produced by immunoSEQ multiplex PCR, yet TCRdb's version contains in-frame clones alone and is incomplete. The sample records approximately 58,000 clones, around 44% being singletons. Trimming took 4 bases from V and 7 from J; bases not matched to a gene: 13. CDR3 size: 16 residues. Germline assignment: CDR1 SEHNR and CDR2 FQNEAQ (reference sequence). Both peripheral blood and punch biopsies of lesional scalp skin were obtained from patients who had alopecia areata. With respect to this clone: Its antigen is still unknown.

Study outcomes and limitations: There were also resident alphabeta T cells of normal skin sequenced in scalp samples. Mice showed TCR sharing more clearly than patients did, possibly owing to HLA.

The TCR was taken from a human donor with alopecia areata. V usage is TRBV7-9 and J usage is TRBJ2-7, with TRBD2 matching over 10 bases. The material sequenced was NKG2D-low CD8+ T cells sorted from blood. CDR3 sequence: CASSSELAGAWGEQYF. The DNA of the CDR3 is TGTGCCAGCAGCTCAGAGCTAGCGGGAGCCTGGGGAGAGCAGTACTTC.